The present T cell receptor (beta chain) was sequenced within a study of T cells after yellow fever vaccination. Across the whole study: The fractions with low cell numbers were processed using SMART-Seq v4 Ultra Low Input. Study-wide points: Subsequent to the booster, the majority of primary-vaccination clones reappeared (less than 97% CD4, 88% CD8). Peaking faster, on day 5 versus 15, the secondary response was nonetheless weaker. One caveat is that FACS-sorted repertoires could contain abundant clonotypes contaminating from the bulk population.

Each CDR3 protein is one row after TCRdb ran MiXCR on the 5' RACE reads. The table has some 500,000 distinct CDR3 sequences, approximately 13% seen once. The CDR3 extends over 17 amino acids. Germline CDR1 and CDR2: MNHEY and SVGAGI. V lost 6 bases and J lost 2; bases outside the gene matches: 13. Concerning this clonotype itself: Its antigen is as yet unknown.

The rearrangement uses TRBV6-5 and TRBJ2-3, with 8 bases aligning to TRBD2. The TCR originated in a man aged 30 to 45 who received the YFV17D yellow fever vaccine. The sequenced sample was PBMCs, obtained on the day of the yellow fever booster vaccination. The CDR3 is CASSPRGGVRFTDTQYF. DNA of the CDR3: TGTGCCAGCAGCCCCCGGGGGGGAGTGCGCTTCACAGATACGCAGTATTTT.